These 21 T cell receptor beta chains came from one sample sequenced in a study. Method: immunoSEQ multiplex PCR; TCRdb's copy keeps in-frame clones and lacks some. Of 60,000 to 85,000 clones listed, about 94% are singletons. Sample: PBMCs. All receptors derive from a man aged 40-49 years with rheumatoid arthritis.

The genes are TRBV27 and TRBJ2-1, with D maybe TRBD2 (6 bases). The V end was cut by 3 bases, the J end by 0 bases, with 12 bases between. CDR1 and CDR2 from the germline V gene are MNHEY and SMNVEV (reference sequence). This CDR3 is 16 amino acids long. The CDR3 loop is CASSFVSGSSYNEQFF. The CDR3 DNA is TGTGCCAGCAGTTTTGTGTCCGGGAGCTCCTACAATGAGCAGTTCTTC.

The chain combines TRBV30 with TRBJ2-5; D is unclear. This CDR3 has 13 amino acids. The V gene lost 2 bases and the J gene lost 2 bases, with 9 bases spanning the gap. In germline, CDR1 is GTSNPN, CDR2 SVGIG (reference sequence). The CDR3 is CAWSSTLQETQYF. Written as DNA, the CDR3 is TGTGCCTGGAGTTCGACTCTGCAAGAGACCCAGTACTTC.

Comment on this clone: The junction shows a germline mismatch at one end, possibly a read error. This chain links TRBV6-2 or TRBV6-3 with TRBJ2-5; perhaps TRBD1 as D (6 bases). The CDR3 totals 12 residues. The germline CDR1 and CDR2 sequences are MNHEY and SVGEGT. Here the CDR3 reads CASSYSGQGPNF. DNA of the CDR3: TGTGCCAGCAGTTACTCTGGGCAGGGGCCGAACTTC.

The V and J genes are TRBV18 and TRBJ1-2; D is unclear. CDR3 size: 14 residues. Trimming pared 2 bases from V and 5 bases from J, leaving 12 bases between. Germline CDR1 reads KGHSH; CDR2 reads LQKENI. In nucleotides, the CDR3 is TGTGCCAGCTCACCATCCCAAGCTCCTTATGGCTACACCTTC. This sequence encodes CASSPSQAPYGYTF.

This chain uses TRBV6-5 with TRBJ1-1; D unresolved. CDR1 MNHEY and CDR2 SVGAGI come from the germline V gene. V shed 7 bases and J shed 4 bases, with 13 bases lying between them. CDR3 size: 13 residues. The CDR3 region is CASTGGLSTEAFF. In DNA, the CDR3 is TGTGCCAGCACGGGAGGCCTGAGCACTGAAGCTTTCTTT.

The CDR3 region is CASSLASDYGYTF. The CDR3 DNA reads TGTGCCAGCAGCTTAGCCTCAGACTATGGCTACACCTTC. The J gene is TRBJ1-2, the V gene TRBV7-3; no clear D gene. Germline values: CDR1 SGHTA, CDR2 FQGTGA. V was cut by 2 bases and J by 3 bases, with 7 bases left in between. The CDR3 loop spans 13 amino acids.

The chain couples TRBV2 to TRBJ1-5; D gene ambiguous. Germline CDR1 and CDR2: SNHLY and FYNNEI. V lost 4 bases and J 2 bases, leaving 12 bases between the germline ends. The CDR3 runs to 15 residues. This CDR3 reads CASSARGVRNQPQHF. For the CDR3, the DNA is TGTGCCAGCAGTGCCCGGGGAGTCCGCAATCAGCCCCAGCATTTT.

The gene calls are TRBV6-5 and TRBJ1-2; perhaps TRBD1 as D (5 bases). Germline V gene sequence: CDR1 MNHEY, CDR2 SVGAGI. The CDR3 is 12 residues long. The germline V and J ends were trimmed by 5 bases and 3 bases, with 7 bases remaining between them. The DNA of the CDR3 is TGTGCCAGCAGTCCCAGGGACTATGGCTACACCTTC. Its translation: CASSPRDYGYTF.

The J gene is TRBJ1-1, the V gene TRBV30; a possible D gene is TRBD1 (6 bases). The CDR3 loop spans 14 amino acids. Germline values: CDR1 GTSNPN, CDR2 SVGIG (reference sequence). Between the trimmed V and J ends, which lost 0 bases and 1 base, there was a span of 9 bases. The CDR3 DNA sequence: TGTGCCTGGAGTGTACAGGGCCAGAACACTGAAGCTTTCTTT. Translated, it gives CAWSVQGQNTEAFF. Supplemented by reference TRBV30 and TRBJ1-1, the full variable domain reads SQTIHQWPATLVQPVGSPLSLECTVEGTSNPNLYWYRQAAGRGLQLLFYSVGIGQISSEVPQNLSASRPQDRQFILSSKKLLLSDSGFYLCAWSVQGQNTEAFFGQGTRLTVV.

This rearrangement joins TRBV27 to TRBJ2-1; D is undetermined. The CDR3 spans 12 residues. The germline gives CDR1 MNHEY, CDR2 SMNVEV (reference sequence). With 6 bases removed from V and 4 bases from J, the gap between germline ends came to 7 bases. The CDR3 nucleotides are TGTGCCAGCAGATTGGGGTACAATGAGCAGTTCTTC. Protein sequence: CASRLGYNEQFF.

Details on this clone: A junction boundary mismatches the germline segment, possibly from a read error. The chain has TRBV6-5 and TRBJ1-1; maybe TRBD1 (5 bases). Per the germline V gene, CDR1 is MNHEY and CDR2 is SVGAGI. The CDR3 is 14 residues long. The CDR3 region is CASNYPGSNTEAFF. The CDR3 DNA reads TGTGCCAGCAATTACCCAGGGTCGAACACTGAAGCTTTCTTT.

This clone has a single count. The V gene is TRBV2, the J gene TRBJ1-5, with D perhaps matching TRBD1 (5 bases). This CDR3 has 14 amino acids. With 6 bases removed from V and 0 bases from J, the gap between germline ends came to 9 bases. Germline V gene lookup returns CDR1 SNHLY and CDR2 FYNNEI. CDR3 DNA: TGTGCCAGCAGGAAGGACAATAGCAATCAGCCCCAGCATTTT. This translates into CASRKDNSNQPQHF.

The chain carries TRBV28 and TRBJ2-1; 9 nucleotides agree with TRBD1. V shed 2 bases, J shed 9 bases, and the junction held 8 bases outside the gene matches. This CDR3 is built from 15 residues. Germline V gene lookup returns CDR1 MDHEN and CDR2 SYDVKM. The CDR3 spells CASSLGQGLMGEQFF. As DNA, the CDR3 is TGTGCCAGCAGTTTAGGACAGGGGCTTATGGGTGAGCAGTTCTTC.

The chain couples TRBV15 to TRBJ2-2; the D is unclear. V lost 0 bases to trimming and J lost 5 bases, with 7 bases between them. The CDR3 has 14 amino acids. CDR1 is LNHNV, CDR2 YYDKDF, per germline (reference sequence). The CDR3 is CATSRDGWTGELFF. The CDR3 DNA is TGTGCCACCAGCAGAGATGGCTGGACCGGGGAGCTGTTTTTT.

The CDR3, as DNA: TGTGCCAGCAGTTACCCGCCAGGGGGAATAAACACTGAAGCTTTCTTT. Translation: CASSYPPGGINTEAFF. The chain has TRBV6-2 or TRBV6-3 and TRBJ1-1; 7 bases agree with TRBD1. The CDR3 loop spans 16 amino acids. The V segment lost 2 bases and the J segment 2 bases; nucleotides outside the gene matches: 8. Germline assignment: CDR1 MNHEY and CDR2 SVGEGT.

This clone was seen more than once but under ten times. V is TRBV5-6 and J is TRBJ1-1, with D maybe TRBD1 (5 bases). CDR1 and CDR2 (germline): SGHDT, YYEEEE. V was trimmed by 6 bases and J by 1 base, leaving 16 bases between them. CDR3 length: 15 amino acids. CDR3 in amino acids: CASNPLEGRNTEAFF. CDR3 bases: TGTGCCAGCAACCCCCTGGAGGGACGGAACACTGAAGCTTTCTTT.

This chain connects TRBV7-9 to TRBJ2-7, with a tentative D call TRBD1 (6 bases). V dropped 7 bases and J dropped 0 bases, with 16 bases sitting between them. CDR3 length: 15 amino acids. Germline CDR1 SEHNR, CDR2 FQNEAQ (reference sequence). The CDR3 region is CASTKGTPASYEQYF. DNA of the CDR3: TGTGCCAGCACCAAAGGGACACCCGCCTCCTACGAGCAGTACTTC. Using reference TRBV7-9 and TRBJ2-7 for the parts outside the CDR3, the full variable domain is DTGVSQNPRHKITKRGQNVTFRCDPISEHNRLYWYRQTLGQGPEFLTYFQNEAQLEKSRLLSDRFSAERPKGSFSTLEIQRTEQGDSAMYLCASTKGTPASYEQYFGPGTRLTVT.

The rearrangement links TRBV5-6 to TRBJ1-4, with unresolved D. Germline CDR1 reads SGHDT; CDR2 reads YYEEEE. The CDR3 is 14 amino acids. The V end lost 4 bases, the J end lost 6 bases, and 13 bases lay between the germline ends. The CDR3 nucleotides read TGTGCCAGCAGCACCAAAGGGCGGGATGAAAAACTGTTTTTT. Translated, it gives CASSTKGRDEKLFF.

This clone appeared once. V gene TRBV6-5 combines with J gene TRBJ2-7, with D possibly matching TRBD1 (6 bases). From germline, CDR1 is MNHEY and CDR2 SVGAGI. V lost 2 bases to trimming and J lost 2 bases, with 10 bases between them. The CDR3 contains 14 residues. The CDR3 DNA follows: TGTGCCAGCAGTTACGGGGGCTTTACCTACGAGCAGTACTTC. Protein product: CASSYGGFTYEQYF.

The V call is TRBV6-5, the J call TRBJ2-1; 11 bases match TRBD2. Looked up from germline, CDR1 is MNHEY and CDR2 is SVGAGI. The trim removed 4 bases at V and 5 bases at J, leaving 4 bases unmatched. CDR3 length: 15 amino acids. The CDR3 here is CASSSGLAVDNEQFF. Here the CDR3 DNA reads TGTGCCAGCAGTTCGGGACTAGCGGTCGACAATGAGCAGTTCTTC.

The CDR3 DNA reads TGCGCCAGCAGCTTGACCCCCATGAACACTGAAGCTTTCTTT. It yields the protein CASSLTPMNTEAFF. This chain links TRBV5-1 with TRBJ1-1; D remains ambiguous. V was clipped by 1 base and J by 0 bases, with 7 bases between them. The length of the CDR3 is 14 residues. CDR1 and CDR2 (germline): SGHRS, YFSETQ.